Listed below are T cell receptor beta chains from one sample, sequenced in a study of immune evolution from preneoplasia to lung adenocarcinoma. The data were produced by immunoSEQ multiplex PCR, yet TCRdb's version contains in-frame clones alone and is incomplete. The sample lists about 4,300 clones, more than 70% occurring once. The sequenced sample consisted of FFPE lung adenocarcinoma in situ tissue. These receptors came from a person aged 60-80 years with lung adenocarcinoma. The CDR3 runs from the conserved cysteine through the conserved F or W. D genes are given only for firm matches. Not all rows give a size; the values are once, few, many and, for expanded clones, a class.

d_gene	j_gene	v_gene	abundance	CDR3nt	CDR3aa
TRBD2	TRBJ2-1	TRBV6-5	.	TGTGCCAGCAGAACCTTGCGCGGGAGGTTGGGGCAGTTCTTC	CASRTLRGRLGQFF
.	TRBJ1-2	TRBV5-4	.	TGTGCCAGCAGCGGCGGTGGGGAATATGGCTACACCTTC	CASSGGGEYGYTF
.	TRBJ1-4	TRBV9	.	TGTGCCAGCAGCGTAGTCGCAGGGAGAAATGAAAAACTGTTTTTT	CASSVVAGRNEKLFF
.	TRBJ1-5	TRBV7-2	.	TGTGCCAGCAGCTTCTCGGACGAGCAGCCCCAGCATTTT	CASSFSDEQPQHF
.	TRBJ1-5	TRBV29-1	.	TGCAGCGTTAAGGGGACGGATCCAAATCAGCCCCAGCATTTT	CSVKGTDPNQPQHF
.	TRBJ1-4	TRBV20-1	.	TGCAGTGCTTGGAGAGATGAAAAACTGTTTTTT	CSAWRDEKLFF
.	TRBJ1-5	TRBV19	.	TGTGCCAGTAGTATAGGGGGGGCCAATCAGCCCCAGCATTTT	CASSIGGANQPQHF
.	TRBJ1-5	TRBV6-4	.	TGTGCCAGCAGTCAAAATAGCAATCAGCCCCAGCATTTT	CASSQNSNQPQHF
.	TRBJ1-5	TRBV5-1	.	TGCGCCAGCAGCTTGGCAGGGAATCAGCCCCAGCATTTT	CASSLAGNQPQHF
.	TRBJ1-2	TRBV6-1	.	TGTGCCAGCTCGGGACGGAACCTCTATGGCTACACCTTC	CASSGRNLYGYTF
TRBD1	TRBJ1-1	TRBV6-5	.	TGTGCCAGCAGTTACTCGGGCAGGGGGCGTACTGAAGCTTTCTTT	CASSYSGRGRTEAFF
.	TRBJ2-5	TRBV18	.	TGTGCCAGCTCGACCAATCAGGGAAGACAAGAGACCCAGTACTTC	CASSTNQGRQETQYF
.	TRBJ2-5	TRBV28	.	TGTGCCAGCAGTTCCCGACAGACCCTCATAAAACAAGAGACCCAGTACTTC	CASSSRQTLIKQETQYF
.	TRBJ2-5	TRBV9	.	TGTGCCAGCAGCGTCACCTCCACTGGAGAGACCCAGTACTTC	CASSVTSTGETQYF
.	TRBJ2-4	TRBV7-2	.	TGTGCCAGCAGCCCGCTTTTGGGCATTCAGTACTTC	CASSPLLGIQYF
.	TRBJ1-2	TRBV15	.	TGTGCCACTCCGGGACCGACCGGCTATGGCTACACCTTC	CATPGPTGYGYTF
.	TRBJ2-7	TRBV7-2	few	TGTGCCAGCAGCTTAAATCGATGGGGGGGCGGGAGAGGGAACGAGCAGTACTTC	CASSLNRWGGGRGNEQYF
.	TRBJ1-5	TRBV29-1	once	TGCAGCGTCTCCGGGACACCAAATCAGCCCCAGCATTTT	CSVSGTPNQPQHF
TRBD2	TRBJ2-7	TRBV14	few	TGTGCCAGCAGCCTGACTAGCGGGGGGGTCGAGCAGTACTTC	CASSLTSGGVEQYF
TRBD1	TRBJ1-4	TRBV5-4	few	TGTGCCAGCAGTCAAAACAGGGGGCTTGATGAAAAACTGTTTTTT	CASSQNRGLDEKLFF
TRBD2	TRBJ2-5	TRBV9	.	TGTGCCAGCAGCTTTCTCTCGGGGGGGCAAGAGACCCAGTACTTC	CASSFLSGGQETQYF
TRBD2	TRBJ2-7	TRBV10-2	.	TGCGCCAGCAGTGAGTCTCCTGGCGGGGGGGCCCCCTACGAGCAGTACTTC	CASSESPGGGAPYEQYF
TRBD1	TRBJ2-7	TRBV5-6	.	TGTGCCAGCAGCTACGGGACAGGGTTTACCTACGAGCAGTACTTC	CASSYGTGFTYEQYF
.	TRBJ1-2	TRBV15	.	TGTGCCACCAGCAGAGAAGGTTCCCTAAACTATGGCTACACCTTC	CATSREGSLNYGYTF
.	TRBJ1-4	TRBV6-5	.	TGTGCCAGCAGTTACACGACGGGGACGAATGAAAAATTGTTTTTT	CASSYTTGTNEKLFF
TRBD1	TRBJ2-2	TRBV7-9	.	TGTGCCAGCAGCGATACAGGGGCAAACACCGGGGAGCTGTTTTTT	CASSDTGANTGELFF
TRBD1	TRBJ1-2	TRBV19	.	TGTGCCAGTAGTGACAGGGGCCATGGCTACACCTTC	CASSDRGHGYTF
.	TRBJ2-4	TRBV7-8	.	TGTGCCAGCAGCTCGGAGAATGGATACATTCAATACTTC	CASSSENGYIQYF
.	TRBJ2-7	TRBV7-8	.	TGTGCCAGCCGAAGCGGGACAGCGTCCTACGAGCAGTACTTC	CASRSGTASYEQYF
.	TRBJ2-6	TRBV7-5	few	TGTGCCAGAAGACAAAGTCGGGCCAACGTCCTGACTTTC	CARRQSRANVLTF
TRBD1	TRBJ1-1	TRBV10-2	once	TGCGCCAGCAGTGAGGACAGGGCAGATGAAGCTTTCTTT	CASSEDRADEAFF
TRBD2	TRBJ2-2	TRBV11-3	.	TGTGCCAGCAGCTCAGGGGTTAGCGGGAGAACCGGGGAGCTGTTTTTT	CASSSGVSGRTGELFF
.	TRBJ1-5	TRBV6-5	.	TGTGCCAGCAGGGACGGTAACAGCAATCAGCCCCAGCATTTT	CASRDGNSNQPQHF
TRBD2	TRBJ2-1	TRBV7-9	.	TGTGCCAGCAGCACAACCGGGACTAGTAACGATGAGCAGTTCTTC	CASSTTGTSNDEQFF
TRBD2	TRBJ2-3	TRBV4-3	few	TGCGCCAGCAGCCGTGGGGGACTAGCGGGAGATACGCAGTATTTT	CASSRGGLAGDTQYF
.	TRBJ1-5	TRBV18	.	TGTGCCAGCTCCCCGGGTAGAATTCCCAATCAGCCCCAGCATTTT	CASSPGRIPNQPQHF
.	TRBJ1-5	TRBV19	.	TGTGCCAGTAGTAGGGGCCGCAGGGATCAGCCCCAGCATTTT	CASSRGRRDQPQHF
.	TRBJ2-1	TRBV29-1	.	TGCAGCGTTTCCGCGCGAGGCCGAAACGGCTACAATGAGCAGTTCTTC	CSVSARGRNGYNEQFF
.	TRBJ2-5	TRBV6-6	.	TGTGCCAGCAGTCTCCTAGCGATCCCTCAAGAGACCCAGTACTTC	CASSLLAIPQETQYF
TRBD1	TRBJ2-5	TRBV5-1	.	TGCGCCAGCAGCCCGGGACAGCTACAAGAGACCCAGTACTTC	CASSPGQLQETQYF
TRBD1	TRBJ2-1	TRBV9	.	TGTGCCAGCAGCGTAAGGGACAGAGGGCCCAATGAGCAGTTCTTC	CASSVRDRGPNEQFF
.	TRBJ1-2	TRBV18	once	TGTGCCAGCTCACCAGAGGGGTTCGGCTATGGCTACACCTTC	CASSPEGFGYGYTF
.	TRBJ1-3	TRBV5-8	.	TGTGCCAGCAGCTTAGGATACGGTGAAGACCCTGGAAACACCATATATTTT	CASSLGYGEDPGNTIYF
.	TRBJ1-2	TRBV6-5	.	TGTGCCAGCAGTTACTGCGGACAGTGCGGCTACACCTTC	CASSYCGQCGYTF
.	TRBJ1-6	TRBV5-1	.	TGCGCCAGCGGAGGAGGGGGGAATTCACCCCTCCACTTT	CASGGGGNSPLHF
.	TRBJ1-1	TRBV12-5	.	TGTGCTAGTCTTTTTGGGGGGGGGACAAGGGAAATGAACACTGAAGCTTTCTTT	CASLFGGGTREMNTEAFF
TRBD1	TRBJ2-3	TRBV19	.	TGTGCCAGCTGGGACAGGGCTCGCTCAGATACGCAGTATTTT	CASWDRARSDTQYF
TRBD2	TRBJ2-2	TRBV4-1	.	TGCGCCAGCAGCCAAGATTCTGCTAGCGGGGGGTTCGGGGAGCTGTTTTTT	CASSQDSASGGFGELFF
TRBD1	TRBJ2-7	TRBV6-1	.	TGTGCCAGCAGTCCCGGGACAGGGTCGTGGGACGAGCAGTACTTC	CASSPGTGSWDEQYF
.	TRBJ2-1	TRBV7-3	.	TGTGCCAGCAGCGATAGCTCCTACAATGAGCAGTTCTTC	CASSDSSYNEQFF
.	TRBJ2-2	TRBV18	.	TGTGCCAGCTCACCATCCCAGAACACCGGGGAGCTGTTTTTT	CASSPSQNTGELFF
.	TRBJ1-1	TRBV19	.	TGTGCCAGTAGTATTGATTTGGTCACTGAAGCTTTCTTT	CASSIDLVTEAFF
.	TRBJ1-1	TRBV28	.	TGTGCCAGCAGTTCCCCGGGGCGGGGTGAAGCTTTCTTT	CASSSPGRGEAFF
.	TRBJ2-3	TRBV7-3	once	TGTGCCAGCAGCGAACATACTAGCACAGATACGCAGTATTTT	CASSEHTSTDTQYF
TRBD1	TRBJ2-5	TRBV18	once	TGTGCCAGCTCACGGGGACAGGAAGAGACCCAGTACTTC	CASSRGQEETQYF
.	TRBJ1-1	TRBV29-1	few	TGCAGCGTTGAAGCAGGGACAAACACTGAAGCTTTCTTT	CSVEAGTNTEAFF
.	TRBJ2-6	TRBV2	once	TGTGCCAGCAGTGCCCGGACTTCCCGGTCTGGGGCCAACGTCCTGACTTTC	CASSARTSRSGANVLTF
.	TRBJ1-4	TRBV28	.	TGTGCCAGCAGTCCCCCCCCGGGACGTGAAAATGAAAAACTGTTTTTT	CASSPPPGRENEKLFF
TRBD2	TRBJ2-1	TRBV18	.	TGTGCCAGCTCCCGGGTAGCCGGGACTAGTAGGTACAATGAGCAGTTCTTC	CASSRVAGTSRYNEQFF
TRBD2	TRBJ2-5	TRBV5-8	.	TGTGCCAGCAGCTTGGCCTATAGCGGGGGGGCCGGAGAGACCCAGTACTTC	CASSLAYSGGAGETQYF